This T cell receptor beta chain was sequenced for a study of technical replicates of blood from a handful of donors. The table lists this clone with a count of one. V gave up 2 bases and J gave up 2 bases; unmatched junction bases: 4. The CDR3 extends over 17 amino acids. In germline, CDR1 is MNHEY, CDR2 SMNVEV (reference sequence). TCRdb's table, derived via immunoSEQ multiplex PCR, lists solely in-frame clones and lacks some. The sample carries around 75,000 clones, 75% to 95% recorded once. The chain combines TRBV27 with TRBJ2-3; TRBD2 aligns across 13 bases. The sample taken for sequencing was T cells isolated from PBMCs. This receptor was identified in a human donor in good health. The CDR3 DNA reads as TGTGCCAGCAGTTTAGGACTAGCGGGGGTGCTCACAGATACGCAGTATTTT. Its translation: CASSLGLAGVLTDTQYF.